The next 27 T cell receptor beta chains were all read from a single sample in a study of T cells after yellow fever vaccination (dated by TCRdb to between 2019 and 2020). The treatment or condition label for this specimen denotes: live attenuated yellow fever vaccine strain. Library creation used 5' RACE. This sample was sequenced with an Illumina HiSeq 2500. TCRdb cleaned the public reads at Q25 with fastp, built clones with MiXCR and kept in-frame beta chains. Entries are consolidated by CDR3 protein sequence, retaining the most common genes and DNA. In all, the sample holds some 560,000 distinct CDR3 sequences, and about 17% of those were seen once. 17% of the sample belongs to the ten largest clones. Sequenced material: PBMCs, taken 5 to 6 days after the first yellow fever vaccination. The receptors derive from a man between 18 and 29 years old who received the YFV17D yellow fever vaccine.

This clonotype came up many times. The chain employs TRBV4-3 and TRBJ2-5; D uncertain. V was pared by 0 bases and J by 7 bases, with 9 bases between. The germline gives CDR1 LGHNA, CDR2 YSLEER. The CDR3 has 13 residues. CDR3 DNA: TGCGCCAGCAGCCAAGAACGAGGTGGGACCCAGTACTTC. Translating it yields CASSQERGGTQYF.

This clonotype was counted a few times. J is TRBJ2-3 and V is TRBV6-5; tentative D call: TRBD1 (5 bases). There are 14 residues in the CDR3. CDR1 is MNHEY and CDR2 is SVGAGI in the germline V gene. V dropped 0 bases and J dropped 6 bases, with 10 bases sitting between them. CDR3 residues: CASSYSMGLDTQYF. DNA of the CDR3: TGTGCCAGCAGTTACTCGATGGGGCTGGATACGCAGTATTTT.

This sequence joins TRBV5-1 and TRBJ2-2; 12 nucleotides agree with TRBD2. The germline V gene encodes CDR1 SGHRS and CDR2 YFSETQ. The ends lost 0 bases at V and 6 bases at J; junction bases unmatched: 9. This CDR3 contains 18 residues. The CDR3 is CASSLVLAGGPNPGELFF. In DNA form, the CDR3 reads TGCGCCAGCAGCTTGGTGCTAGCGGGGGGGCCTAATCCCGGGGAGCTGTTTTTT.

The chain combines TRBV5-4 with TRBJ2-1; TRBD1 agrees at 7 bases. J lost 7 bases, V lost 0 bases, and 10 bases had no gene match. Germline CDR1 reads SGHNT; CDR2 reads YYREEE (reference sequence). The CDR3 contains 16 residues. The CDR3 DNA is TGTGCCAGCAGCTTGGGGGGACCGACAGGGAATAATGAGCAGTTCTTC. The encoded protein is CASSLGGPTGNNEQFF. Full variable domain (remainder filled in from reference TRBV5-4 and TRBJ2-1): ETGVTQSPTHLIKTRGQQVTLRCSSQSGHNTVSWYQQALGQGPQFIFQYYREEENGRGNFPPRFSGLQFPNYSSELNVNALELDDSALYLCASSLGGPTGNNEQFFGPGTRLTVL.

The chain employs TRBV6-2 or TRBV6-3 and TRBJ1-1; D remains unclear. V was cut by 5 bases and J by 5 bases, with 15 bases left in between. Germline CDR1 reads MNHEY; CDR2 reads SVGEGT. The CDR3 loop spans 14 amino acids. As DNA, the CDR3 is TGTGCCAGCAGTCAAGGATGGGAGGGAACTGAAGCTTTCTTT. Translation gives CASSQGWEGTEAFF.

The table lists this clonotype with a few counts. The chain carries TRBV2 and TRBJ1-3; D remains ambiguous. Germline assignment: CDR1 SNHLY and CDR2 FYNNEI. Trimming removed 5 bases from V and 3 bases from J, with 14 bases in between. The CDR3 consists of 15 residues. Written as DNA, the CDR3 is TGTGCCAGCAGTTCTGCCGCCTTTGGTGGAAACACCATATATTTT. Translating it yields CASSSAAFGGNTIYF.

The J gene is TRBJ2-1, the V gene TRBV4-3; D tentatively reads TRBD1 or TRBD2 (7 bases each). Trimming shortened V by 6 bases and J by 6 bases, and 18 bases separated the two germline ends. The CDR3 extends over 15 amino acids. Germline V CDR1 and CDR2: LGHNA, YSLEER. This CDR3 reads CASSLAGGVINEQFF. CDR3 DNA: TGCGCCAGCAGTCTGGCAGGGGGGGTAATCAATGAGCAGTTCTTC.

In its sample, this clonotype was seen a few times. The chain has TRBV5-7 and TRBJ2-7; D is uncertain. TRBV5-7 is labeled an ORF, and its function is uncertain. Trimming removed 3 bases from V and 3 bases from J, with 16 bases in between. This CDR3 comprises 15 residues. CDR3 sequence: CASSSTGQTHYEQYV. For the CDR3, the DNA is TGTGCCAGCAGCTCCACCGGCCAGACTCACTACGAGCAGTACGTC.

This clonotype showed up just a few times. This chain connects TRBV7-2 to TRBJ1-2, with D unresolved. CDR1 is SGHTA, CDR2 FQGNSA, per germline. The CDR3 runs 17 residues. V was trimmed by 0 bases and J by 0 bases, leaving 14 bases between them. CDR3 residues: CASSLAVGYSTNYGYTF. The CDR3 DNA reads TGTGCCAGCAGCTTAGCGGTTGGGTACAGTACTAACTATGGCTACACCTTC.

V gene TRBV12-3 or TRBV12-4 combines with J gene TRBJ2-4; D is unclear. The CDR3 runs to 12 residues. Trimming removed 3 bases from V and 1 base from J, with 1 base in between. CDR3 protein: CASSFAKNIQYF. CDR3 bases: TGTGCCAGCAGTTTCGCCAAAAACATTCAGTACTTC.

This clonotype was seen a few times. The V and J genes are TRBV6-2 or TRBV6-3 and TRBJ2-3; D gene uncertain. The CDR3 is made up of 13 amino acids. V was cut by 4 bases and J by 6 bases, with 11 bases left in between. CDR1 and CDR2 (germline): MNHEY, SVGEGT. The CDR3, as DNA: TGTGCCAGCAGTTTGGTCGGTCTTGATACGCAGTATTTT. This gives the protein CASSLVGLDTQYF.

A few counts support this clonotype. The chain uses TRBV9 and TRBJ2-2, with D perhaps TRBD2 (6 bases). The germline gives CDR1 SGDLS, CDR2 YYNGEE. Between the trimmed V and J ends, which lost 2 bases and 0 bases, there was a span of 8 bases. The CDR3 has 15 residues. This chain's CDR3 is CASSVSGANTGELFF. In DNA, the CDR3 is TGTGCCAGCAGCGTTAGCGGCGCGAACACCGGGGAGCTGTTTTTT.

J is TRBJ2-5 and V is TRBV6-1, with a possible D match to TRBD2 (6 bases). The CDR3 runs to 14 residues. CDR1 and CDR2 from the germline V gene are MNHNS and SASEGT. Trimming took 6 bases from V and 8 from J, leaving 19 bases between them. The DNA of the CDR3 is TGTGCCAGCAGGAGAGAAAATAGCGGAGGCACCCAGTACTTC. It is translated as CASRRENSGGTQYF.

The sample holds a few counts of this clonotype. This chain connects TRBV19 to TRBJ2-5, with TRBD1 identical over 7 bases. This CDR3 is 14 amino acids long. CDR1 is LNHDA and CDR2 is SQIVND in the germline V gene (reference sequence). The V segment lost 6 bases and the J segment 5 bases; nucleotides outside the gene matches: 9. CDR3 DNA: TGTGCCAGTAGCCCTACAGGGGTTGTCGAGACCCAGTACTTC. It translates to CASSPTGVVETQYF.

The chain has TRBV5-6 and TRBJ2-5, with TRBD2 matching 11 bases. Germline CDR1 and CDR2: SGHDT and YYEEEE. This CDR3 region has 16 residues. V was pared by 0 bases and J by 5 bases, with 6 bases of the junction left unmatched. The CDR3 loop is CASSLGLGLAGETQYF. Here the CDR3 DNA reads TGTGCCAGCAGCTTGGGCCTAGGACTAGCGGGTGAGACCCAGTACTTC.

Only a few counts were recorded for this clonotype. The J gene is TRBJ2-1, the V gene TRBV7-9, with D possibly matching TRBD2 (7 bases). Trimming stripped 4 bases from V and 9 bases from J, with 16 bases between. Germline values: CDR1 SEHNR, CDR2 FQNEAQ (reference sequence). The CDR3 is 14 amino acids. CDR3 coding DNA: TGTGCCAGCAGCTGGGGGGAGGGGGGAGGTGAGCAGTTCTTC. Its translation: CASSWGEGGGEQFF.

The sample holds a few counts of this clonotype. This sequence joins TRBV20-1 and TRBJ2-3; 7 bases line up with TRBD1. Germline CDR1 is DFQATT and CDR2 is SNEGSKA (reference sequence). V was pared by 0 bases and J by 3 bases, with 6 bases of the junction left unmatched. CDR3 size: 15 residues. The CDR3 bases are TGCAGTGCTAGAGATGTCAGGGGGTTAACAGATACGCAGTATTTT. Its protein product is CSARDVRGLTDTQYF.

This clonotype was seen more than once but under ten times. The CDR3 bases are TGCAGCGTTGAGGGGACTCTGCAGTTCTTC. It codes for CSVEGTLQFF. The gene calls are TRBV29-1 and TRBJ2-1, with D possibly being TRBD2 (6 bases). The germline V gene has CDR1 SQVTM and CDR2 ANQGSEA. The V end lost 3 bases, the J end lost 12 bases, and 9 bases lay between the germline ends. The CDR3 runs 10 residues.

V gene TRBV6-2 or TRBV6-3 combines with J gene TRBJ1-5; 9 positions agree with TRBD1. Germline CDR1 and CDR2: MNHEY and SVGEGT. Trimming cost V 5 bases and J 5 bases; bases outside gene matches: 4. The CDR3 consists of 14 residues. CDR3 sequence: CASSEDRGYQPQHF. The CDR3 DNA reads TGTGCCAGCAGTGAGGACAGGGGATATCAGCCCCAGCATTTT.

This clonotype showed up just a few times. V usage is TRBV7-8 and J usage is TRBJ2-3; D is perhaps TRBD1 or TRBD2 (5 bases each). The CDR3 totals 16 residues. Germline values: CDR1 SGHVS, CDR2 FQNEAQ. V gave up 2 bases and J gave up 14 bases, with 26 bases separating them. The CDR3, as DNA: TGTGCCAGCAGCTTACACGACCCTCTCCGGGACCCTGCGGCGTATTTT. This translates into CASSLHDPLRDPAAYF. The whole variable domain, filled in from reference TRBV7-8 and TRBJ2-3, reads GAGVSQSPRYKVAKRGQDVALRCDPISGHVSLFWYQQALGQGPEFLTYFQNEAQLDKSGLPSDRFFAERPEGSVSTLKIQRTQQEDSAVYLCASSLHDPLRDPAAYFGPGTRLTVL.

CDR3 sequence: CASSQDGIFTGELFF. The DNA for the CDR3 is TGCGCCAGCAGCCAAGACGGAATTTTCACCGGGGAGCTGTTTTTT. The chain couples TRBV4-3 to TRBJ2-2; D gene unclear. CDR1 is LGHNA and CDR2 is YSLEER in the germline V gene. Between the trimmed V and J ends, which lost 0 bases and 4 bases, there was a span of 9 bases. The CDR3 extends over 15 amino acids.

This clonotype was picked up a small number of times. The V gene is TRBV4-2, the J gene TRBJ2-3; no clear D gene. Trimming removed 0 bases at V and 5 bases at J, with 18 bases between. Germline loops: CDR1 LGHNA, CDR2 YNFKEQ. The CDR3 sequence is 17 residues long. The CDR3 here is CASSQDKVNAVGDTQYF. The CDR3 nucleotides read TGTGCCAGCAGCCAAGATAAGGTCAACGCGGTTGGAGATACGCAGTATTTT.

This clonotype was picked up a small number of times. No conserved phenylalanine or tryptophan ends this CDR3, so it is likely a read error. No DNA is shown, since the ends of the CDR3 on it are uncertain; the CDR3 is the one TCRdb lists. This chain joins TRBV19 and TRBJ2-1; the table's D gene call, TRBD2, was not cross checked with the DNA. The CDR3 has 11 residues if both end residues are counted. From germline, CDR1 is LNHDA and CDR2 SQIVND (reference sequence). CDR3 amino acids: CASSATRRAHL.

The gene calls are TRBV6-1 and TRBJ2-1; 7 nucleotides align to TRBD2. Germline assignment: CDR1 MNHNS and CDR2 SASEGT. CDR3 size: 14 residues. The V gene end was trimmed by 8 bases and the J gene end by 5 bases; junction bases not matched to a gene: 9. The chain's CDR3 is CASLFEAGDNEQFF. The DNA for the CDR3 is TGTGCCAGCCTTTTTGAGGCGGGGGACAATGAGCAGTTCTTC.

This clonotype was seen a handful of times. The chain combines TRBV28 with TRBJ1-5; D gene ambiguous. Germline V CDR1 and CDR2: MDHEN, SYDVKM. The CDR3 has 13 residues. Trimming shortened V by 4 bases and J by 7 bases, and 11 bases separated the two germline ends. The CDR3 region is CASSSNQKQPQHF. CDR3 nucleotide sequence: TGTGCCAGCAGTTCGAACCAGAAACAGCCCCAGCATTTT.

The V call is TRBV6-2 or TRBV6-3, the J call TRBJ1-1, with no clear D. The CDR3 has 10 residues. CDR1 is MNHEY, CDR2 SVGEGT, per germline. V lost 8 bases and J lost 11, with 12 bases in between. The CDR3 region is CASGSRGAFF. The CDR3 nucleotides are TGTGCCAGCGGCAGCCGCGGTGCTTTCTTT.

The CDR3 DNA follows: TGCAGTGCCGTTATCGGGACACTTTCCTACGAGCAGTACGTC. It is translated as CSAVIGTLSYEQYV. The chain couples TRBV20-1 to TRBJ2-7; D perhaps matches TRBD1 (6 bases). Germline CDR1 is DFQATT and CDR2 is SNEGSKA (reference sequence). The CDR3 loop spans 14 amino acids. V lost 6 bases, J lost 1 base, and 16 bases lay in between.